A single sample is the source of the 14 T cell receptor beta chains below, sequenced in a study of tumor-infiltrating lymphocytes in primary liver carcinoma. Taking 20-30 mg of unsorted bulk tissue, the authors co-extracted RNA and DNA. TCR beta cDNA was reverse-transcribed from about 500 ng of total RNA. The reaction used a constant-region primer and ProtoScript II reverse transcriptase. Three nested multiplex PCR rounds of slightly modified ARM-PCR generated TCR beta libraries. Both of the initial two PCR rounds ran for approximately 11 cycles and employed TRBV1-TRBV30 forward primers alongside a C-beta reverse primer. TCRdb recomputed calls from the multiplex PCR reads with MiXCR, one row per CDR3 protein. The profile shows 150,000 to 200,000 distinct CDR3 sequences, about 82% of them singletons. Sequenced: tumor tissue from primary liver carcinoma. Source of these receptors: a man aged 40-49 years with primary liver carcinoma and hepatitis B virus infection.

This clonotype is labeled as medium-sized. The chain carries TRBV6-1 and TRBJ2-7; D not certain. This CDR3 contains 13 residues. V lost 2 bases, J lost 9 bases, and 14 bases lay in between. CDR1 and CDR2 (germline): MNHNS, SASEGT. Here the CDR3 reads CASSETYDLGQYF. Written as DNA, the CDR3 is TGTGCCAGCAGTGAAACTTACGACCTCGGGCAGTACTTC.

This clonotype was recorded a few times. This chain joins TRBV2 and TRBJ2-5; D may be TRBD1 or TRBD2 (6 bases each). V gave up 6 bases and J gave up 5 bases, with 16 bases separating them. The V gene's germline CDR1 is SNHLY and CDR2 FYNNEI. The CDR3 consists of 14 residues. The CDR3 DNA sequence: TGTGCCAGCAGACAAGGGGGGTCTACGGAGACCCAGTACTTC. Translated, it gives CASRQGGSTETQYF. The entire variable domain, with the rest obtained from reference TRBV2 and TRBJ2-5, is as follows: EPEVTQTPSHQVTQMGQEVILRCVPISNHLYFYWYRQILGQKVEFLVSFYNNEISEKSEIFDDQFSVERPDGSNFTLKIRSTKLEDSAMYFCASRQGGSTETQYFGPGTRLLVL.

Comment on this clonotype: A read error may be the cause here, since a much bigger clone is one base away. The chain employs TRBV19 and TRBJ2-5; no definite D call. The CDR3 is 14 amino acids. V shed 7 bases and J shed 7 bases, with 19 bases lying between them. Germline CDR1 reads LNHDA; CDR2 reads SQIVND (reference sequence). CDR3 sequence reads: CASNRDAGLGTQYF. CDR3 bases: TGTGCCAGTAACCGAGACGCCGGGTTGGGGACCCAGTACTTC.

Points on this clonotype: A much larger clone lies a single base off, so this may be a read error. The chain employs TRBV5-1 and TRBJ1-2; D gene uncertain. The CDR3 runs to 15 residues. V lost 0 bases and J 10 bases, leaving 19 bases between the germline ends. The germline gives CDR1 SGHRS, CDR2 YFSETQ. The CDR3 nucleotides are TGCGCCAGCAGCTTGGAATCCGGGGAACTTCATGACTACACCTTC. Its translation: CASSLESGELHDYTF.

About this clonotype itself: This may come from a read error, since a much larger clone is one base off. The V call is TRBV5-1, the J call TRBJ2-7, with TRBD1 matching 9 bases. This CDR3 comprises 15 residues. Per germline, CDR1 SGHRS and CDR2 YFSETQ. CDR3 loop: CASSTTGGDSYGQYF. Written as DNA, the CDR3 is TGCGCCAGCAGCACGACAGGGGGGGACTCCTACGGGCAGTACTTC.

This clonotype was picked up a small number of times. This sequence joins TRBV14 and TRBJ2-7; TRBD1 is a possible D gene (5 bases). CDR1 is SGHDN, CDR2 FVKESK, per germline. V lost 9 bases to trimming and J lost 4 bases, with 22 bases between them. CDR3 length: 15 amino acids. CDR3 sequence: CASNSTGRVYYEQYF. CDR3 DNA: TGTGCCAGTAACTCCACTGGCAGGGTTTATTACGAGCAGTACTTC.

Points on this clonotype: One end of the junction fails to match germline, which may point to a read error. This sequence joins TRBV11-1 and TRBJ2-7; D gene unclear. The CDR3 is 17 residues long. CDR1 is SGHAT, CDR2 FQDESV, per germline (reference sequence). CDR3 loop: CASRLGPVGESSYKQYF. The CDR3 DNA follows: TGTGCCAGCAGATTAGGGCCGGTGGGTGAAAGCTCCTACAAGCAGTACTTC.

As regards this clonotype: Because the CDR3 is missing its conserved closing phenylalanine or tryptophan, this is likely a read error. The CDR3 sequence: CANSYYGPGEQYL. For the CDR3, the DNA is TGTGCCAACAGTTACTATGGGCCAGGAGAGCAGTACCTT. This chain connects TRBV6-2 or TRBV6-3 to TRBJ2-7; no clear D gene. Germline V gene data show CDR1 as MNHEY and CDR2 as SVGEGT. The CDR3 contains 13 residues.

A word on this clonotype: A read error may account for a junction end that differs from germline. This chain connects TRBV14 to TRBJ2-1; a possible D gene is TRBD2 (5 bases). The CDR3 has 16 amino acids. Germline-derived CDR1 and CDR2 are SGHDN and FVKESK. Written as DNA, the CDR3 is TGTGCAAGCAGTGCAGTATCGGGATGGGTAAACAATGGGCAGTTCTTC. Translated, it gives CASSAVSGWVNNGQFF.

On this clonotype: The germline gene is not matched at one end of the junction; a read error may be the cause. J is TRBJ2-5 and V is TRBV11-3; 10 bases are shared with TRBD1. Germline lookup yields CDR1 SGHNT and CDR2 YENEEA. The CDR3 has 15 residues. The CDR3 DNA sequence: TGTGTCAGCAGCCTCGGGACAGGGGAACGAGAGACCCAGTACTTC. Translating gives CVSSLGTGERETQYF.

As regards this clonotype: The junction departs from the called germline gene at one end, perhaps through a read error. V is TRBV12-3 or TRBV12-4 and J is TRBJ2-1; D might be TRBD1 (6 bases). CDR3 size: 16 residues. CDR3 nucleotides: TGTGCCAGCAGTAAACGGGACATTTCTCTCCGGGATGAGCAATTCTTC. This sequence encodes CASSKRDISLRDEQFF.

This chain links TRBV6-1 with TRBJ2-5, with 9 bases fitting TRBD2. J was trimmed by 4 bases and V by 4 bases; bases with no gene match: 7. Germline V gives CDR1 MNHNS, CDR2 SASEGT. This CDR3 comprises 15 residues. CDR3 DNA: TGTGCCAGCAGTGTTCAAGCGGGGGGCCTAGAGACCCAGTACTTC. This translates into CASSVQAGGLETQYF.

With respect to this clonotype: This CDR3 fails to terminate in the conserved phenylalanine or tryptophan, so it likely reflects a read error. The chain carries TRBV5-1 and TRBJ2-7; 10 bases map to TRBD2. V lost 0 bases, J lost 3 bases, and 0 bases stayed unmatched. Germline V gives CDR1 SGHRS, CDR2 YFSETQ. The CDR3 runs 14 residues. The CDR3 loop is CASSLGTSGYEQYY. CDR3 DNA: TGCGCCAGCAGCTTGGGGACTAGCGGCTACGAGCAGTACTAC.

About this clonotype itself: An end of the junction differs from the germline gene, which may be a read error. This chain connects TRBV6-6 to TRBJ2-7; D gene ambiguous. The CDR3 extends over 15 amino acids. CDR1 and CDR2 (germline): MNHNY, SVGAGI (reference sequence). The CDR3 nucleotides are TGTGCCAGCAGTTTGGCCCAGGTCCCTACCTACGATCAGTACTTC. Amino acid sequence: CASSLAQVPTYDQYF.